This T cell receptor beta chain was identified during a study of T cell repertoires in cytomegalovirus infection. Study-wide context: The authors used CMV epitopes that were HLA-C-restricted (recently identified) and HLA-B-restricted (well studied).

With regard to this clonotype: Its antigen is currently unknown. Since a much larger clone is just one base distant, this may be a read error.

TCRdb recomputed calls from the reads with MiXCR, one row per CDR3 protein. This sample yields about a million distinct CDR3 sequences, of which about a third are seen a single time; around an eighth belongs to the top ten. CDR1 and CDR2 from the germline V gene are MNHNS and SASEGT. This CDR3 region has 15 residues. Sequenced material: cultured CD8+ T cells from PBMCs, taken from culture after CMV antigen stimulation. J is TRBJ1-5 and V is TRBV6-1, with unresolved D. The receptor was isolated from a human donor in good health (CMV status not recorded). Some clones in this sample may be carry-over from other donors' samples. The chain's CDR3 is CTSSEILYANQPQHF. The CDR3 nucleotides read TGTACCAGCAGTGAAATACTTTATGCCAATCAGCCCCAGCATTTT.